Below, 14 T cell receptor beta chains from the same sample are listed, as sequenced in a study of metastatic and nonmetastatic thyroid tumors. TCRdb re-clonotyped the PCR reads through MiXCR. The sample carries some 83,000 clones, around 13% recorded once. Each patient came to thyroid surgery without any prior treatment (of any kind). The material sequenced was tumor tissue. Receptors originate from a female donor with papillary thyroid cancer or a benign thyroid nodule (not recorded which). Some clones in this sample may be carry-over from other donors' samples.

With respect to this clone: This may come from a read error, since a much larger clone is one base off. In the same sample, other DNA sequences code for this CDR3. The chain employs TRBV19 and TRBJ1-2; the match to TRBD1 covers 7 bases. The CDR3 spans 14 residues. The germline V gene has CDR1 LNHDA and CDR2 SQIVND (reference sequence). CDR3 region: CASRLLGQLYGYTF. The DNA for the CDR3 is TGTGCCAGTAGGCTTTTGGGACAGCTCTATGGCTACACATTC.

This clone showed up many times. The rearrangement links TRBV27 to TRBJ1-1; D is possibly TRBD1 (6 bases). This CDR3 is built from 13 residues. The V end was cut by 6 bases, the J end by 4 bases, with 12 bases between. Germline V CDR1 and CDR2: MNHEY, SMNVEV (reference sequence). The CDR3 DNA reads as TGTGCCAGCAGCCAGGGGATTAGCACTGAAGCTTTCTTT. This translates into CASSQGISTEAFF.

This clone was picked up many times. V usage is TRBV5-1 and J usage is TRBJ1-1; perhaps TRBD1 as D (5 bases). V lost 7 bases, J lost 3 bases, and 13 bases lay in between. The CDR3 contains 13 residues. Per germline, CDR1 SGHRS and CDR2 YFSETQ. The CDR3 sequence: CASSTEGYTEAFF. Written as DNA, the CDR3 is TGCGCCAGCTCTACAGAGGGGTACACTGAAGCTTTCTTT. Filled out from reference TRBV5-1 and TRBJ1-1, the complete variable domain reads KAGVTQTPRYLIKTRGQQVTLSCSPISGHRSVSWYQQTPGQGLQFLFEYFSETQRNKGNFPGRFSGRQFSNSRSEMNVSTLELGDSALYLCASSTEGYTEAFFGQGTRLTVV.

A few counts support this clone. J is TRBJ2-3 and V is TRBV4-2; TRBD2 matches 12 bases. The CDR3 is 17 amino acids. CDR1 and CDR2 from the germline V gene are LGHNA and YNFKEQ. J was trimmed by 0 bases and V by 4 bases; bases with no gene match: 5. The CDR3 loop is CASSPGLAGLSTDTQYF. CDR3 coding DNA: TGTGCCAGCAGCCCAGGACTAGCGGGATTAAGCACAGATACGCAGTATTTT.

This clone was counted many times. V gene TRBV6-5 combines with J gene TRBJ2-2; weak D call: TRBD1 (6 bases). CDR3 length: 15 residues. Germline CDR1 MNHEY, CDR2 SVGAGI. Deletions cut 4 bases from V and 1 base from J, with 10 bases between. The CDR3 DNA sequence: TGTGCCAGCAGTTCCGGGACATTGAACACCGGGGAGCTGTTTTTT. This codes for CASSSGTLNTGELFF.

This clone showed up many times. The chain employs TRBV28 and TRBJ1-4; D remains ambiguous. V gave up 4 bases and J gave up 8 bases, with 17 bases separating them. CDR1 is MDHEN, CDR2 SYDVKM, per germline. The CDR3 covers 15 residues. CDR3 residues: CASSYGTKLSEKLFF. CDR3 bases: TGTGCCAGCAGTTACGGTACTAAGTTGAGCGAAAAACTGTTTTTT. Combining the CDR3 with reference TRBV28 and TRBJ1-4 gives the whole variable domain DVKVTQSSRYLVKRTGEKVFLECVQDMDHENMFWYRQDPGLGLRLIYFSYDVKMKEKGDIPEGYSVSREKKERFSLILESASTNQTSMYLCASSYGTKLSEKLFFGSGTQLSVL.

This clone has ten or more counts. CDR3 in amino acids: CASSGQYSNQPQHF. The DNA of the CDR3 is TGTGCCAGCAGTGGACAGTATAGCAATCAGCCCCAGCATTTT. The chain recombines TRBV2 with TRBJ1-5; tentatively, D is TRBD1 (5 bases). CDR3 length: 14 amino acids. Germline assignment: CDR1 SNHLY and CDR2 FYNNEI. V lost 4 bases, J lost 0 bases, and 7 bases lay in between.

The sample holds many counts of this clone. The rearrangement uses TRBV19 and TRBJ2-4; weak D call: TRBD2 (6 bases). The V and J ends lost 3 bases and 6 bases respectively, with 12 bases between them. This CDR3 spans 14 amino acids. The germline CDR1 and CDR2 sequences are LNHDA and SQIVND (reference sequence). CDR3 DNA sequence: TGTGCCAGTAGTATTGGGGCCGGGGGAAACATTCAGTACTTC. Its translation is CASSIGAGGNIQYF.

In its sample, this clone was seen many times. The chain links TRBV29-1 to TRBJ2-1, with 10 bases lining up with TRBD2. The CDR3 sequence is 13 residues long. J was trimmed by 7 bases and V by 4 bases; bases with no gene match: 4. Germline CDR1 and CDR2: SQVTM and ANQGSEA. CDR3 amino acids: CSVAPSGSNEQFF. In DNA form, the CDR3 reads TGCAGCGTTGCCCCTAGCGGGAGTAATGAGCAGTTCTTC.

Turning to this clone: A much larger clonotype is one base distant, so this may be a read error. As DNA, the CDR3 is TGTGCCAGCAGCTTAGCGGGACAGGGGCAAAATGAGCAGTTCTTC. It translates to CASSLAGQGQNEQFF. The chain joins TRBV7-2 to TRBJ2-1; 10 nucleotides agree with TRBD1. The V gene end was trimmed by 0 bases and the J gene end by 7 bases; junction bases not matched to a gene: 3. This CDR3 contains 15 residues. In germline, CDR1 is SGHTA, CDR2 FQGNSA.

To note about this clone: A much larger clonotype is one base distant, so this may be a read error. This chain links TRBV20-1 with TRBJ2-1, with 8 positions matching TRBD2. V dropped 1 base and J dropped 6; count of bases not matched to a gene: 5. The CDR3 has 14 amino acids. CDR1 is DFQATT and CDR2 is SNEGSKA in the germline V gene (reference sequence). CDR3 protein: CSARAVGRGNEQFF. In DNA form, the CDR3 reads TGCAGTGCTAGAGCCGTCGGGAGGGGCAATGAGCAGTTCTTC.

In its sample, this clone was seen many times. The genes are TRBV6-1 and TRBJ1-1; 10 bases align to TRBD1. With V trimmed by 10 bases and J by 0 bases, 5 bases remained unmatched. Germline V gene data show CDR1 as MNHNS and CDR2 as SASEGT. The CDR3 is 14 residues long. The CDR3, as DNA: TGTGCCATCCGACAGGGGGCTCTGAACACTGAAGCTTTCTTT. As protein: CAIRQGALNTEAFF.

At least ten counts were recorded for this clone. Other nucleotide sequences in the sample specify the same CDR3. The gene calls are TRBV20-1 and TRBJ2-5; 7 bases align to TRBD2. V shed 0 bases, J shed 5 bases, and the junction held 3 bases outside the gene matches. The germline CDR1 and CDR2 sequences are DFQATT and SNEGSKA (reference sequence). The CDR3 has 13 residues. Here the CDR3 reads CSARDGRLETQYF. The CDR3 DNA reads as TGCAGTGCTAGAGACGGGAGGCTTGAGACCCAGTACTTC.

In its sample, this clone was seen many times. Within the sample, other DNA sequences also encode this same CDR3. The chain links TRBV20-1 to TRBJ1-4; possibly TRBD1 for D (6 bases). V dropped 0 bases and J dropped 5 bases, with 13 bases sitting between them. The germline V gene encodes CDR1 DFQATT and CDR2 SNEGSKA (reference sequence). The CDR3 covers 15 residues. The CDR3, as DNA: TGCAGTGCTAGAGACGGCAGGGGTGGGAATGAAAAACTGTTTTTT. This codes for CSARDGRGGNEKLFF.